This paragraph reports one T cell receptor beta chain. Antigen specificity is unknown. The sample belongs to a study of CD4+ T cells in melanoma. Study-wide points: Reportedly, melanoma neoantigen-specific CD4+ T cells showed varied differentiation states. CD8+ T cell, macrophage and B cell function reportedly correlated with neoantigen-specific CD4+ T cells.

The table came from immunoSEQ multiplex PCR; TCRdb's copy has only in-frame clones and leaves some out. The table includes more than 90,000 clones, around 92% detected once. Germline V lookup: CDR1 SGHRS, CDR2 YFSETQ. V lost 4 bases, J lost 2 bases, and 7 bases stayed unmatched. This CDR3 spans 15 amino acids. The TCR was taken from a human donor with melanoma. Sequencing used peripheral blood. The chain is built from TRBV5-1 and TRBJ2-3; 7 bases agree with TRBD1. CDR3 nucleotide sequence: TGCGCCAGCAGCCGGTTAGGACAGGTCACAGATACGCAGTATTTT. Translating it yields CASSRLGQVTDTQYF.